Detailed here is one T cell receptor (beta chain). As yet, its antigen is unknown. This sample is drawn from a study of cytomegalovirus exposure and HLA in healthy donors. Study-level background: A previous analysis identified 90 million to 140 million unique TCR beta sequences derived from around 200 million T cells. Study results and caveats: 164 TCR beta chains were listed as cytomegalovirus-associated.

Healthy individuals who donated bone marrow served as the donors. This CDR3 has 15 residues. Germline CDR1 is SGHAT and CDR2 is FQNNGV. V gave up 0 bases and J gave up 2 bases, with 9 bases separating them. The study ran its PCR with 60 Vbeta and 13 Jbeta primers. Method: immunoSEQ multiplex PCR; TCRdb's copy keeps in-frame clones and lacks some. Among about 67,000 clones, roughly 80% were seen once, and the ten largest hold 2.5% to 3%. This receptor was obtained from a woman aged 25 to 39 in good health and CMV-seronegative. V is TRBV11-2 and J is TRBJ2-3, with D unclear. What was sequenced was PBMCs. CDR3 sequence reads: CASSLELKLTDTQYF. CDR3 DNA sequence: TGTGCCAGCAGCTTAGAACTGAAACTCACAGATACGCAGTATTTT.